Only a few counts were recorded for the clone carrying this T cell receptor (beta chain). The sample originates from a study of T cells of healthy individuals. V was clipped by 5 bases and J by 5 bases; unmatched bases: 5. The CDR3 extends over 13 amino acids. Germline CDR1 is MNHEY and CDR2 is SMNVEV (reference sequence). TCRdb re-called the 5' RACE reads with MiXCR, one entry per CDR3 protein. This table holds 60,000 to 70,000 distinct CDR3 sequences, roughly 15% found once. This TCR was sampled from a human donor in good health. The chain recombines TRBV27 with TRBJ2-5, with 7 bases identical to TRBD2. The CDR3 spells CASSPGGPETQYF. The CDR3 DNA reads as TGTGCCAGCAGTCCGGGGGGTCCCGAGACCCAGTACTTC.